The rows below give T cell receptor beta chains drawn from one sample of a study of vaccination and CD4 T cells after COVID-19. TCRdb analysed the PCR reads with MiXCR anew, one entry per CDR3 protein. The sample has around 6,400 distinct CDR3 sequences; over 70% are singletons. Antigen specificity for these receptors is unknown. Sequencing was carried out using CD4+ T cells from blood, cultured in vitro. These receptor sequences come from a human donor who had recovered from COVID-19. CDR3s include the opening cysteine and the closing phenylalanine or tryptophan. The order of the fields is V gene, J gene, clone size, D gene, CDR3 protein, CDR3 DNA. A D gene is named only where the DNA matches it firmly. The size field is filled for only some rows; it gives once, few, many or a size class.

TRBV7-9	TRBJ2-2	.	.	CASSLGPGRTGELFF	TGTGCCAGCAGCTTAGGGCCAGGGAGGACCGGGGAGCTGTTTTTT
TRBV19	TRBJ1-1	once	TRBD1	CASSKDRGSYTEAFF	TGTGCCAGTAGTAAAGACAGGGGGTCGTACACTGAAGCTTTCTTT
TRBV7-2	TRBJ2-7	.	.	CASSFVYEQYF	TGTGCCAGCAGCTTCGTCTACGAGCAGTACTTC
TRBV7-9	TRBJ1-3	once	.	CASSLRGSSGNTIYF	TGTGCCAGCAGCTTACGGGGCAGCTCTGGAAACACCATATATTTT
TRBV11-2	TRBJ1-1	.	.	CASSRGQLGNTEAFF	TGTGCCAGCAGTCGCGGACAGTTGGGAAACACTGAAGCTTTCTTT
TRBV6-2/TRBV6-3	TRBJ1-2	.	.	CASSKTELPPNYGYTF	TGTGCCAGCAGTAAGACCGAACTTCCCCCTAACTATGGCTACACCTTC
TRBV10-2	TRBJ2-2	.	.	CASSSKGGHGGELFF	TGCGCCAGCTCAAGCAAGGGGGGCCATGGCGGGGAGCTGTTTTTT
TRBV27	TRBJ1-6	.	.	CASSFSKGGLPLHF	TGTGCCAGCAGTTTCTCCAAGGGGGGACTCCCCCTCCACTTT
TRBV20-1	TRBJ2-1	.	.	CSARKQGLSSYNEQFF	TGCAGTGCGAGAAAACAGGGCCTGAGCTCCTACAATGAGCAGTTCTTC
TRBV7-9	TRBJ2-1	.	TRBD2	CASSPIAGGPHEQFF	TGTGCCAGCAGCCCTATAGCGGGAGGGCCCCATGAGCAGTTCTTC
TRBV18	TRBJ1-6	once	.	CASSPLPLGSSYNSPLHF	TGTGCCAGCTCACCACTACCTTTGGGGAGCTCCTATAATTCACCCCTCCACTTT
TRBV10-1	TRBJ2-2	.	TRBD1	CAGTGLVGTGELFF	TGCGCCGGGACAGGGTTAGTAGGGACCGGGGAGCTGTTTTTT
TRBV27	TRBJ2-3	.	TRBD2	CASSFSASGGAPQYF	TGTGCCAGCAGTTTTTCGGCTAGCGGGGGGGCCCCGCAGTATTTT
TRBV2	TRBJ2-4	.	.	CASYNPLAKNIQYF	TGTGCCAGCTACAACCCCTTAGCCAAAAACATTCAGTACTTC
TRBV19	TRBJ1-2	.	.	CASSTSGVLTF	TGTGCCAGTAGTACCTCGGGGGTCCTCACCTTC
TRBV4-2	TRBJ1-1	.	TRBD1	CASSRTGGSSLTEAFF	TGTGCCAGCAGCCGGACAGGGGGCTCAAGTTTGACTGAAGCTTTCTTT
TRBV6-1	TRBJ1-5	.	.	CASSDRNQPQHF	TGTGCCAGCAGTGATAGAAATCAGCCCCAGCATTTT